This TCR beta chain comes out of a study of regulatory T cells in long-lasting Graves disease. Germline V gene data show CDR1 as KGHDR and CDR2 as SFDVKD. This CDR3 has 13 residues. The junction had 3 bases not matched to a gene; V was cut back by 7 bases and J by 4 bases. This clonotype was counted only a few times. The target antigen is unknown. The time point here: newly diagnosed GD, antithyroid drugs for less than 3 months. Construction of the TCR library relied on RNA isolated from PBMCs. Study-wide findings and caveats: The work looked only at peripheral blood and did not look at thyroid tissue.

The TCR beta library used iRepertoire HTBI primers with Arm-PCR amplification of CDR3. TCRdb processed the multiplex PCR reads anew with MiXCR; each CDR3 protein has one entry. Of about 470,000 distinct CDR3 sequences in the sample, about 16% were seen once. Another study also made use of these data, one on T cells in Graves' hyperthyroidism and ophthalmopathy. This second study says: Blood also showed most of the thyroid clonotypes that were expanded above 0.001.

The source is a woman younger than 45 with Graves disease. The specimen was peripheral blood mononuclear cells (PBMCs), collected at new diagnosis, from a patient treated with antithyroid drugs. This rearrangement joins TRBV24-1 to TRBJ1-1, with 9 bases aligning to TRBD1. The CDR3 region is CATRDRGTTEAFF. CDR3 DNA sequence: TGTGCCACCAGGGACAGGGGTACCACTGAAGCTTTCTTT.